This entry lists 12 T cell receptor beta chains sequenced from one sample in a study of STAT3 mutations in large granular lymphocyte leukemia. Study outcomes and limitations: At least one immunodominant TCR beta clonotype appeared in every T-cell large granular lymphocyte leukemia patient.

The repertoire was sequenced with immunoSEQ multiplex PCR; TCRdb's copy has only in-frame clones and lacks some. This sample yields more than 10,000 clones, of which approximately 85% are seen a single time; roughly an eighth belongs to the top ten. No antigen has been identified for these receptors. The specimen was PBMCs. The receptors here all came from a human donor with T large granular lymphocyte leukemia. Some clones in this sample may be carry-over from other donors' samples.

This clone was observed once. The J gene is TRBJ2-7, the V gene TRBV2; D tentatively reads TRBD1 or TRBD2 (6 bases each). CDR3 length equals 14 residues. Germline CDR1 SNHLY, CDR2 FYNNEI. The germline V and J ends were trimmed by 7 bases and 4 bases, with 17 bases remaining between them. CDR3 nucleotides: TGTGCCAGCACTGGACCGGGGGCGCGGTACGAGCAGTACGTC. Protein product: CASTGPGARYEQYV.

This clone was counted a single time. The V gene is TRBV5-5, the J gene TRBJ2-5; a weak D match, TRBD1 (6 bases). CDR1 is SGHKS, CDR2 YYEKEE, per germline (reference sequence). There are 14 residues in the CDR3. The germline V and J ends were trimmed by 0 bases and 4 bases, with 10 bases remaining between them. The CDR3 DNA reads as TGTGCCAGCAGCTTGGAGGGGGTTGGAGAGACCCAGTACTTC. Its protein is CASSLEGVGETQYF.

CDR3 coding DNA: TGTGCCAGCAGTTTATCCGGGCCCACGGGGGAGACCCAGTACTTC. This encodes CASSLSGPTGETQYF. The genes are TRBV27 and TRBJ2-5; the D gene is possibly TRBD2 (5 bases). Trimming pared 0 bases from V and 5 bases from J, leaving 13 bases between. The CDR3 is 15 amino acids. Germline V gene lookup returns CDR1 MNHEY and CDR2 SMNVEV (reference sequence).

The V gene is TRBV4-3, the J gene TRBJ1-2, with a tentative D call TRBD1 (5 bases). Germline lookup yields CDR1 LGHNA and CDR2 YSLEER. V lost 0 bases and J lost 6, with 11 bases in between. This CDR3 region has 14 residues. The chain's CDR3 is CASSQDRWGDGYTF. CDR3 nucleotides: TGCGCCAGCAGCCAAGATCGTTGGGGGGATGGCTACACCTTC.

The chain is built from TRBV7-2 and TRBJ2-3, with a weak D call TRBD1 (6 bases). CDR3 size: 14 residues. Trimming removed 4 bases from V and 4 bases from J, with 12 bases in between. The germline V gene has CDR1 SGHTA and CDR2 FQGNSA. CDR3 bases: TGTGCCAGCAGCTCTACGGCAGGGGCAGATACGCAGTATTTT. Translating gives CASSSTAGADTQYF.

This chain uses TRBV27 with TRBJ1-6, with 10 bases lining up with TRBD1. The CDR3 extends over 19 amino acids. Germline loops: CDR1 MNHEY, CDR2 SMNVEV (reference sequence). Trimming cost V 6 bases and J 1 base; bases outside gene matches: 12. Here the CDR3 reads CASRRAGTGDGSYNSPLHF. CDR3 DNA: TGTGCCAGCAGACGTGCCGGGACAGGGGACGGATCCTATAATTCACCCCTCCACTTT.

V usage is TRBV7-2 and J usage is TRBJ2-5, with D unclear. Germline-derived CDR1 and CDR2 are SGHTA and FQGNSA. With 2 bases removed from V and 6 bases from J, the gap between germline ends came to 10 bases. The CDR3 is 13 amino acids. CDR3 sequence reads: CASSLSRRQTQYF. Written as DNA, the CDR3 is TGTGCCAGCAGCTTAAGCAGGAGACAGACCCAGTACTTC.

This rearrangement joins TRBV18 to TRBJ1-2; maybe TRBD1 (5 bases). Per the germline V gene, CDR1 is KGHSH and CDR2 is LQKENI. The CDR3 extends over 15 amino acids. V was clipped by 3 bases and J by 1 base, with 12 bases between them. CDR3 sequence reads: CASSPFDSLNYGYTF. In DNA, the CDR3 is TGTGCCAGCTCACCCTTCGACAGCCTTAACTATGGCTACACCTTC. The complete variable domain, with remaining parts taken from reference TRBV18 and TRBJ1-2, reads NAGVMQNPRHLVRRRGQEARLRCSPMKGHSHVYWYRQLPEEGLKFMVYLQKENIIDESGMPKERFSAEFPKEGPSILRIQQVVRGDSAAYFCASSPFDSLNYGYTFGSGTRLTVV.

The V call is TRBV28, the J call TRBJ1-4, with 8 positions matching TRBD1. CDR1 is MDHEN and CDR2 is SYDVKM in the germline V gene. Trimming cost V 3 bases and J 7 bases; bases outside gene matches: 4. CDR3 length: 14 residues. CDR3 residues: CASSFPGGGEKLFF. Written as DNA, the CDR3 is TGTGCCAGCAGTTTTCCAGGGGGCGGTGAAAAACTGTTTTTT.

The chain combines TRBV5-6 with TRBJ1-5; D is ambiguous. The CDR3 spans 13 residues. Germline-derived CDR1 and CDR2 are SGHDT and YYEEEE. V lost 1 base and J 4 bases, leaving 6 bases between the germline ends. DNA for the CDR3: TGTGCCAGCAGCTTGCACAATAATCAGCCCCAGCATTTT. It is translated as CASSLHNNQPQHF.

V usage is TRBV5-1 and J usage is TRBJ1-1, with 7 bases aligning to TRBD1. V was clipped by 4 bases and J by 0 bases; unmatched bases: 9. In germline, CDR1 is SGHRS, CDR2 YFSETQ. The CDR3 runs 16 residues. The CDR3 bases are TGCGCCAGCAGCCCGCGGGACAGTTCCATGAACACTGAAGCTTTCTTT. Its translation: CASSPRDSSMNTEAFF. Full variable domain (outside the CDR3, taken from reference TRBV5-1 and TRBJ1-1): KAGVTQTPRYLIKTRGQQVTLSCSPISGHRSVSWYQQTPGQGLQFLFEYFSETQRNKGNFPGRFSGRQFSNSRSEMNVSTLELGDSALYLCASSPRDSSMNTEAFFGQGTRLTVV.

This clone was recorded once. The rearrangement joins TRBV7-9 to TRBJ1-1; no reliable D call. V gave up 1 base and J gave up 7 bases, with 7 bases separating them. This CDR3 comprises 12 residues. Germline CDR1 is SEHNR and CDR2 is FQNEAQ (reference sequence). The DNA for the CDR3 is TGTGCCAGCAGCTTAGGGTCCTATGAAGCTTTCTTT. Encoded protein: CASSLGSYEAFF.